The rows below give T cell receptor beta chains drawn from one sample of a study of T cell changes during pregnancy in multiple sclerosis. The assay was immunoSEQ multiplex PCR, and TCRdb's table has in-frame clones only and misses some. In the table there are about 38,000 clones, 80% to 95% of which are singletons. The material sequenced was CD4+ T cells from peripheral blood mononuclear cells, taken after pregnancy. The receptors shown here come from a female donor in good health, enrolled as a control in a pregnancy study. The CDR3 runs from the conserved cysteine through the conserved F or W. The D gene is left open where the match is weak. Not every row has a clone size; where given, it reads once, few, many or a size class.

length,V,J,D,size,CDR3,DNA
15,TRBV13,TRBJ2-1,TRBD2,NA,CASQVAGGGHNEQFF,TGTGCCAGTCAGGTAGCGGGAGGGGGTCACAATGAGCAGTTCTTC
13,TRBV5-8,TRBJ2-7,NA,NA,CASRLTGTYEQYF,TGTGCCAGCAGGTTGACAGGTACCTACGAGCAGTACTTC
15,TRBV5-6,TRBJ2-7,NA,NA,CASSLAGANSYEQYF,TGTGCCAGCAGCTTAGCAGGGGCCAACTCCTACGAGCAGTACTTC
12,TRBV5-6,TRBJ2-7,NA,NA,CASSLGLAGQYF,TGTGCCAGCAGCCTGGGCCTCGCCGGGCAGTACTTC
16,TRBV28,TRBJ1-5,TRBD1,NA,CASSPLAGTVNQPQHF,TGTGCCAGCAGCCCCCTTGCCGGGACAGTCAATCAGCCCCAGCATTTT
14,TRBV10-2,TRBJ2-7,TRBD2,once,CASSETGTRTEQYF,TGCGCCAGCAGTGAGACCGGGACTAGGACCGAGCAGTACTTC
17,TRBV15,TRBJ2-1,TRBD2,NA,CATSRVLQAGAGNEQFF,TGTGCCACCAGCAGGGTGCTCCAAGCGGGGGCCGGGAATGAGCAGTTCTTC
16,TRBV15,TRBJ1-1,NA,few,CATSREGLLSNTEAFF,TGTGCCACCAGCAGAGAGGGACTTCTTTCGAACACTGAAGCTTTCTTT
14,TRBV5-6,TRBJ2-6,NA,NA,CASSQISGANVLTF,TGTGCCAGCAGTCAGATCTCTGGGGCCAACGTCCTGACTTTC
14,TRBV29-1,TRBJ2-7,TRBD1,NA,CSVEGTGTTYEQYF,TGCAGCGTTGAAGGGACAGGGACCACCTACGAGCAGTACTTC
12,TRBV30,TRBJ2-5,NA,NA,CAWSAPSGNQYF,TGTGCCTGGAGTGCCCCCTCGGGAAACCAGTACTTC
15,TRBV2,TRBJ1-4,TRBD1,few,CASRADGTVPEKLFF,TGTGCCAGCAGGGCAGACGGGACAGTGCCCGAAAAACTGTTTTTT
16,TRBV7-2,TRBJ2-7,TRBD1,NA,CASSLATDRGLYEQYF,TGTGCCAGCAGCTTAGCGACGGACAGGGGTCTGTACGAGCAGTACTTC
13,TRBV7-2,TRBJ2-7,TRBD1,NA,CASNDRDSYEQYF,TGTGCCAGCAACGACAGGGACAGCTACGAGCAGTACTTC
16,TRBV6-1,TRBJ2-2,TRBD2,NA,CASSEPSGRTVGELFF,TGTGCCAGCAGTGAACCTAGCGGGAGAACGGTCGGGGAGCTGTTTTTT
14,TRBV5-5,TRBJ1-2,TRBD1,NA,CASRFPGQVYGYTF,TGTGCCAGCAGATTTCCAGGACAGGTCTATGGCTACACCTTC
15,TRBV5-4,TRBJ1-4,TRBD1,NA,CASSSTGVANEKLFF,TGTGCCAGCAGCTCTACAGGGGTCGCTAATGAAAAACTGTTTTTT
15,TRBV4-3,TRBJ1-2,NA,NA,CASSLIQGANYGYTF,TGCGCCAGCAGCCTTATACAGGGAGCTAACTATGGCTACACCTTC
14,TRBV18,TRBJ1-1,NA,NA,CASSPTSVNTEAFF,TGTGCCAGCTCACCAACCAGCGTCAACACTGAAGCTTTCTTT
14,TRBV5-1,TRBJ1-4,NA,NA,CASSFGGNNEKLFF,TGCGCCAGCAGCTTTGGAGGAAATAACGAAAAACTGTTTTTT
15,TRBV5-4,TRBJ2-1,NA,NA,CASSLSRDQNNEQFF,TGTGCCAGCAGCTTGTCGCGGGATCAAAACAATGAGCAGTTCTTC
13,TRBV7-2,TRBJ2-3,NA,NA,CASSLVAGNTQYF,TGTGCCAGCAGCTTAGTGGCCGGGAATACGCAGTATTTT
15,TRBV18,TRBJ2-2,NA,NA,CASSPRRGGTGELFF,TGTGCCAGCTCACCTAGAAGGGGCGGCACCGGGGAGCTGTTTTTT
14,TRBV6-4,TRBJ1-5,TRBD1,NA,CASSETGINQPQHF,TGTGCCAGCAGTGAGACAGGGATCAATCAGCCCCAGCATTTT
17,TRBV2,TRBJ1-4,TRBD1,NA,CASRVPGQGGTNEKLFF,TGTGCCAGCAGAGTACCGGGACAGGGCGGAACTAATGAAAAACTGTTTTTT
15,TRBV7-8,TRBJ1-1,TRBD1,NA,CASSSQGALATEAFF,TGTGCCAGCAGCTCCCAGGGGGCGCTGGCCACTGAAGCTTTCTTT
14,TRBV15,TRBJ1-1,NA,once,CATSPLQTSTEAFF,TGTGCCACCAGCCCTCTACAGACATCCACTGAAGCTTTCTTT
13,TRBV21-1,TRBJ2-7,NA,NA,CASSSLDPYEQYF,TGTGCCAGCAGCTCCCTAGACCCCTACGAGCAGTACTTC
19,TRBV30,TRBJ2-6,TRBD2,once,CAWSRRLAGADSGANVLTF,TGTGCCTGGAGTCGACGACTAGCGGGGGCCGACTCTGGGGCCAACGTCCTGACTTTC
13,TRBV30,TRBJ1-2,NA,NA,CAWSSGAGYGYTF,TGTGCCTGGAGTTCAGGGGCAGGTTATGGCTACACCTTC
16,TRBV4-2,TRBJ2-3,TRBD2,NA,CASSNQGAGGTDTQYF,TGTGCCAGCAGCAACCAGGGAGCGGGAGGGACAGATACGCAGTATTTT
14,TRBV11-2,TRBJ2-5,NA,NA,CASSLLARSETQYF,TGTGCCAGCAGCTTATTAGCTAGGTCAGAGACCCAGTACTTC
15,TRBV7-2,TRBJ1-2,TRBD1,NA,CASSPPGQGVGGYTF,TGTGCCAGCAGCCCCCCGGGACAGGGGGTAGGTGGCTACACCTTC
12,TRBV6-9,TRBJ1-2,NA,NA,CASRQGNYGYTF,TGTGCCAGCAGACAGGGTAACTATGGCTACACCTTC
18,TRBV21-1,TRBJ2-5,NA,once,CASSKGTSGRGGLETQYF,TGTGCCAGCAGCAAAGGGACTAGCGGGAGGGGTGGGTTGGAGACCCAGTACTTC
14,TRBV19,TRBJ2-7,NA,NA,CASSEGASSYEQYF,TGTGCCAGTAGTGAGGGAGCCAGCTCCTACGAGCAGTACTTC
16,TRBV5-4,TRBJ1-1,TRBD1,NA,CASSSGTGAMNTEAFF,TGTGCCAGCAGCTCCGGGACAGGGGCAATGAACACTGAAGCTTTCTTT
17,TRBV9,TRBJ1-3,NA,NA,CASSPREGLRSGNTIYF,TGTGCCAGCAGCCCGCGGGAGGGGCTCCGTTCTGGAAACACCATATATTTT
16,TRBV11-2,TRBJ1-1,NA,NA,CASSLDQISRDTEAFF,TGTGCCAGCAGCTTAGATCAGATCTCCCGGGACACTGAAGCTTTCTTT
18,TRBV5-1,TRBJ2-1,TRBD2,NA,CASSPFAIGAGFYNEQFF,TGCGCCAGCAGCCCCTTTGCCATTGGAGCGGGATTCTACAATGAGCAGTTCTTC
14,TRBV15,TRBJ2-5,NA,NA,CATSRPRGQETQYF,TGTGCCACCAGCCGACCACGGGGCCAAGAGACCCAGTACTTC
13,TRBV10-3,TRBJ1-2,NA,once,CASVGQGVRGYTF,TGTGCCTCCGTGGGACAAGGGGTGCGTGGCTACACCTTC
13,TRBV30,TRBJ1-1,NA,NA,CAWTLGGSTEAFF,TGTGCCTGGACGCTGGGGGGTAGCACTGAAGCTTTCTTT
18,TRBV29-1,TRBJ2-4,TRBD1,NA,CSVSTKFPGQRGRNIQYF,TGCAGCGTCTCCACAAAGTTTCCGGGACAGAGGGGGAGAAACATTCAGTACTTC
15,TRBV7-2,TRBJ1-4,TRBD1,NA,CASSLQGAIREKLFF,TGTGCCAGCAGCTTACAGGGGGCGATCAGGGAAAAACTGTTTTTT
16,TRBV9,TRBJ2-3,TRBD2,NA,CASSSQGAGVADTQYF,TGTGCCAGCAGCTCCCAAGGAGCGGGAGTAGCAGATACGCAGTATTTT
14,TRBV19,TRBJ1-1,NA,NA,CASSLQKMNTEAFF,TGTGCCAGTAGTTTACAAAAAATGAACACTGAAGCTTTCTTT
14,TRBV18,TRBJ2-7,TRBD1,NA,CASSPPTGVHEQYF,TGTGCCAGCTCACCTCCGACAGGGGTCCACGAGCAGTACTTC
14,TRBV5-6,TRBJ1-2,TRBD1,NA,CASSFPDRNYGYTF,TGTGCCAGCAGCTTTCCGGACAGGAACTATGGCTACACCTTC